This T cell receptor (beta chain) derives from a study of CD8+ T cells in alopecia areata. About the study: Each day, treated patients took oral tofacitinib twice, at 5 to 10 mg per dose. Patients took tofacitinib for 6 to 18 months, followed by 6 drug-free months.

This clone was counted only a few times. cDNA reverse transcribed from extracted RNA served as the sequencing template. Only in-frame clones appear in the TCRdb table, and some are missing; sequencing was by immunoSEQ multiplex PCR. The repertoire includes 110,000 or so clones, around three fifths of them detected once, and approximately 3.6% sits in the top ten. As to treatment: oral pan-JAK inhibitor, 5-10 mg twice daily. This CDR3 region has 15 residues. V gave up 3 bases and J gave up 4 bases; unmatched junction bases: 6. Germline CDR1 and CDR2: SGDLS and YYNGEE. This TCR derives from a human donor with alopecia areata. The sequencing used CD4+ T cells sorted from blood, collected at week 24, from a patient treated with tofacitinib. This rearrangement joins TRBV9 to TRBJ2-2; 7 bases align to TRBD1. The CDR3 DNA follows: TGTGCCAGCAGCGCCCAATCAGGGGGCACCGGGGAGCTGTTTTTT. It is translated as CASSAQSGGTGELFF.